One and the same sample provided the 10 T cell receptor beta chains below, sequenced in a study of blood T cell repertoires in COVID-19. TCRdb's copy holds only in-frame clones and misses some; the assay was immunoSEQ multiplex PCR. The data show 93,000 or so clones, with about 92% seen just once and roughly 18% held by the top ten. Sequenced material: peripheral blood. The receptors shown here come from a woman older than 75 in a cohort sampled during active COVID-19.

The chain employs TRBV21-1 and TRBJ1-5; the listed D gene, TRBD1, was not tested against the DNA. TRBV21-1 is an annotated pseudogene. The CDR3 extends over 13 amino acids. DNA for the CDR3: TGTGCCAGCAGCAGTGGACAGTATCAGCCCCAGCATTTT. Translated: CASSSGQYQPQHF.

V and J are TRBV5-1 and TRBJ2-1; tentative D call: TRBD2 (5 bases). The CDR3 has 12 residues. Germline values: CDR1 SGHRS, CDR2 YFSETQ. The V gene lost 0 bases and the J gene lost 8 bases, with 6 bases spanning the gap. CDR3 loop: CASSLGRDEQFF. CDR3 coding DNA: TGCGCCAGCAGCTTGGGGCGGGATGAGCAGTTCTTC.

The chain couples TRBV19 to TRBJ2-7, with 7 bases that match TRBD2. The length of the CDR3 is 14 residues. Germline values: CDR1 LNHDA, CDR2 SQIVND (reference sequence). Germline trimming cut 4 bases from V and 2 bases from J; bases unmatched to any gene: 5. The CDR3: CASSSGGRTYEQYF. The CDR3 bases are TGTGCCAGTAGTAGCGGCGGGAGAACCTACGAGCAGTACTTC.

This sequence joins TRBV7-2 and TRBJ2-3, with 13 bases aligning to TRBD2. Germline CDR1 reads SGHTA; CDR2 reads FQGNSA. V was pared by 0 bases and J by 7 bases, with 1 base of the junction left unmatched. This CDR3 has 15 amino acids. The CDR3 here is CASSLALAGGYTQYF. The CDR3 DNA reads as TGTGCCAGCAGCTTAGCACTAGCGGGAGGGTATACGCAGTATTTT.

The V gene is TRBV18, the J gene TRBJ2-7, with TRBD1 as a possible D gene (5 bases). Germline loops: CDR1 KGHSH, CDR2 LQKENI. The CDR3 spans 17 residues. The germline V and J ends were trimmed by 2 bases and 4 bases, with 21 bases remaining between them. DNA of the CDR3: TGTGCCAGCTCACCAACTACAGAGACAGTTGGGGCTTACGAGCAGTACTTC. This gives the protein CASSPTTETVGAYEQYF.

The rearrangement joins TRBV5-5 to TRBJ1-1; D remains unclear. Trimming took off 3 bases at V and 8 bases at J, with 11 bases between the two ends. The CDR3 is 12 residues long. The germline gives CDR1 SGHKS, CDR2 YYEKEE (reference sequence). CDR3 sequence: CASSWSSSEAFF. The DNA of the CDR3 is TGTGCCAGCAGCTGGAGTAGTAGCGAAGCTTTCTTT.

This chain connects TRBV5-6 to TRBJ1-1, with 8 bases identical to TRBD1. The germline gives CDR1 SGHDT, CDR2 YYEEEE. J was trimmed by 0 bases and V by 2 bases; bases with no gene match: 3. This CDR3 is 15 amino acids long. The CDR3 nucleotides are TGTGCCAGCAGCTTAGGACAGGGTATGAACACTGAAGCTTTCTTT. Translation gives CASSLGQGMNTEAFF.

The rearrangement links TRBV5-1 to TRBJ1-1; D uncertain. With 1 base removed from V and 1 base from J, the gap between germline ends came to 8 bases. The CDR3 is 14 residues long. Germline V gene data show CDR1 as SGHRS and CDR2 as YFSETQ. The DNA for the CDR3 is TGCGCCAGCAGCTTGTGGGAGGAGAACACTGAAGCTTTCTTT. It specifies CASSLWEENTEAFF.

The gene calls are TRBV29-1 and TRBJ1-1; D gene ambiguous. Germline CDR1 is SQVTM and CDR2 is ANQGSEA. CDR3 size: 13 residues. Between the trimmed V and J ends, which lost 4 bases and 1 base, there was a span of 10 bases. CDR3 amino acids: CSVAQTTNTEAFF. The CDR3 DNA follows: TGCAGCGTTGCACAGACCACGAACACTGAAGCTTTCTTT.

The V call is TRBV7-2, the J call TRBJ2-3; a possible D gene is TRBD2 (5 bases). Trimming removed 0 bases from V and 1 base from J, with 14 bases in between. The length of the CDR3 is 17 residues. Germline-derived CDR1 and CDR2 are SGHTA and FQGNSA. CDR3 DNA sequence: TGTGCCAGCAGCTTAGCGAGCGCGGGCCGGGGCACAGATACGCAGTATTTT. Amino acids: CASSLASAGRGTDTQYF.